The 21 T cell receptor beta chains listed next were all sequenced from one sample in a study of blood T cell repertoires in COVID-19 (dated by TCRdb to between 2020 and 2021). Libraries were constructed by the immunoSEQ multiplex PCR assay. TCRdb re-hosts the immuneACCESS table, in-frame sequences only. Its copies lack some clones; in the studies checked, an unresolved V gene accounts for under half of them, and the cause for the rest is not known. The sample table holds 200,000 or so clones, of which 70% to 90% were seen once. The ten largest clones capture around 17% of the sample. Sequenced sample: peripheral blood. Every receptor here comes from a man aged 45 to 65 with COVID-19, enrolled during active disease.

This chain's CDR3 is CSVISGGNYEQYF. The CDR3 DNA follows: TGCAGCGTGATTAGCGGGGGTAACTACGAGCAGTACTTC. The gene calls are TRBV29-1 and TRBJ2-7; 9 positions match TRBD2. Trimming removed 6 bases from V and 3 bases from J; junction bases left unmatched: 6. Germline V gene sequence: CDR1 SQVTM, CDR2 ANQGSEA. The CDR3 loop spans 13 amino acids.

This clone came up once. The chain carries TRBV5-6 and TRBJ2-3; D is unresolved. Germline CDR1 is SGHDT and CDR2 is YYEEEE. V was trimmed by 0 bases and J by 6 bases, leaving 5 bases between them. The CDR3 loop spans 12 amino acids. CDR3 sequence: CASSLVSDTQYF. CDR3 coding DNA: TGTGCCAGCAGCTTGGTGTCTGATACGCAGTATTTT.

The chain couples TRBV2 to TRBJ1-2; TRBD1 is a possible D gene (6 bases). CDR3 size: 12 residues. Trimming took off 3 bases at V and 7 bases at J, with 9 bases between the two ends. Germline V gene sequence: CDR1 SNHLY, CDR2 FYNNEI. This CDR3 is CASSEAGVGYTF. DNA of the CDR3: TGTGCCAGCAGTGAGGCAGGGGTTGGCTACACCTTC. The complete variable domain, with remaining parts taken from reference TRBV2 and TRBJ1-2, reads EPEVTQTPSHQVTQMGQEVILRCVPISNHLYFYWYRQILGQKVEFLVSFYNNEISEKSEIFDDQFSVERPDGSNFTLKIRSTKLEDSAMYFCASSEAGVGYTFGSGTRLTVV.

The chain employs TRBV19 and TRBJ2-3; 10 bases are shared with TRBD2. This CDR3 has 14 residues. Germline V gives CDR1 LNHDA, CDR2 SQIVND (reference sequence). Germline trimming cut 8 bases from V and 0 bases from J; bases unmatched to any gene: 2. The CDR3 nucleotides read TGTGCCAGTCGACTAGCGGGTAGCACAGATACGCAGTATTTT. It is translated as CASRLAGSTDTQYF.

V and J are TRBV9 and TRBJ1-5; maybe TRBD1 (5 bases). Germline V lookup: CDR1 SGDLS, CDR2 YYNGEE. The CDR3 runs 15 residues. Trimming removed 0 bases from V and 2 bases from J, with 9 bases in between. The CDR3 DNA follows: TGTGCCAGCAGCGTAGGGGTAGGGGGCAATCAGCCCCAGCATTTT. The encoded protein is CASSVGVGGNQPQHF. Based on the CDR3 plus reference TRBV9 and TRBJ1-5, the full variable domain is DSGVTQTPKHLITATGQRVTLRCSPRSGDLSVYWYQQSLDQGLQFLIQYYNGEERAKGNILERFSAQQFPDLHSELNLSSLELGDSALYFCASSVGVGGNQPQHFGDGTRLSIL.

V and J are TRBV2 and TRBJ2-5; 11 bases are shared with TRBD2. V trimming: 9 bases; J trimming: 1 base; junction bases outside the gene matches: 4. The CDR3 loop spans 14 amino acids. Germline values: CDR1 SNHLY, CDR2 FYNNEI. The CDR3 loop is CASLGTSGQETQYF. The CDR3 DNA follows: TGTGCCAGTTTAGGGACTAGCGGCCAAGAGACCCAGTACTTC.

The chain is built from TRBV2 and TRBJ2-1; a weak D match, TRBD2 (6 bases). The CDR3 length is 16 residues. With 1 base removed from V and 7 bases from J, the gap between germline ends came to 17 bases. Germline V gene sequence: CDR1 SNHLY, CDR2 FYNNEI. The CDR3 loop reads CASSEDRAGGTNEQFF. CDR3 sequence (DNA): TGTGCCAGCAGTGAAGACCGGGCGGGTGGGACTAATGAGCAGTTCTTC.

The chain recombines TRBV4-2 with TRBJ2-1; 11 bases align to TRBD2. The CDR3 extends over 17 amino acids. Germline V gives CDR1 LGHNA, CDR2 YNFKEQ. Trimming at V came to 2 bases and at J to 5 bases, leaving 8 bases not matched to a gene. The CDR3 spells CASSQHAGTSGNNEQFF. The CDR3 nucleotides are TGTGCCAGCAGCCAACATGCCGGGACTAGCGGAAACAATGAGCAGTTCTTC.

This clone came up once. The chain's CDR3 is CAWSVRSVGPGLSGNTIYF. The CDR3 DNA follows: TGTGCCTGGAGTGTACGGTCAGTGGGGCCGGGTCTATCTGGAAACACCATATATTTT. This rearrangement joins TRBV30 to TRBJ1-3, with D possibly matching TRBD1 (5 bases). The CDR3 runs to 19 residues. CDR1 is GTSNPN and CDR2 is SVGIG in the germline V gene (reference sequence). V dropped 0 bases and J dropped 1 base, with 22 bases sitting between them.

The chain employs TRBV7-9 and TRBJ1-1; 8 nucleotides match TRBD1. The junction had 15 bases not matched to a gene; V was cut back by 5 bases and J by 10 bases. The CDR3 loop spans 15 amino acids. Germline values: CDR1 SEHNR, CDR2 FQNEAQ (reference sequence). The CDR3 DNA follows: TGTGCCAGCAGCCCCCCATTTCGGACAGGGAGCCGAGCTTTCTTT. Translation: CASSPPFRTGSRAFF.

The J gene is TRBJ2-5, the V gene TRBV30; 10 positions agree with TRBD2. Losses at the gene ends were 1 base for V and 4 bases for J; bases not matched to a gene: 3. The CDR3 length is 14 residues. Per germline, CDR1 GTSNPN and CDR2 SVGIG (reference sequence). CDR3 nucleotides: TGTGCCTGGAGTGCTAGCGGGGGAGGAGAGACCCAGTACTTC. Translated, it gives CAWSASGGGETQYF.

The CDR3 DNA reads TGTGCCAGCAGTCAACCGAGGGGGCATGAGCAGTTCTTC. Protein sequence: CASSQPRGHEQFF. The rearrangement joins TRBV6-2 or TRBV6-3 to TRBJ2-1; 7 bases map to TRBD1. This CDR3 contains 13 residues. The V and J ends lost 5 bases and 8 bases, in that order; junction bases with no gene match: 6. Germline V gene sequence: CDR1 MNHEY, CDR2 SVGEGT.

V and J are TRBV7-6 and TRBJ2-1, with 10 bases identical to TRBD2. CDR1 SGHVS and CDR2 FNYEAQ come from the germline V gene. V shed 1 base, J shed 8 bases, and the junction held 5 bases outside the gene matches. This CDR3 region has 15 residues. The CDR3, as DNA: TGTGCCAGCAGCTTAGTGACTAGCGGGCGATATGAGCAGTTCTTC. This gives the protein CASSLVTSGRYEQFF.

The chain joins TRBV2 to TRBJ1-5; D is undetermined. V lost 7 bases and J lost 1, with 14 bases in between. Germline V gene sequence: CDR1 SNHLY, CDR2 FYNNEI. The CDR3 totals 15 residues. The CDR3 DNA reads TGTGCCAGCAAATGGGAAGCGGGCAGCAATCAGCCCCAGCATTTT. It translates to CASKWEAGSNQPQHF.

V usage is TRBV19 and J usage is TRBJ1-1; no clear D. CDR3 length: 12 residues. The germline V gene encodes CDR1 LNHDA and CDR2 SQIVND (reference sequence). The V end lost 0 bases, the J end lost 7 bases, and 6 bases lay between the germline ends. The CDR3 DNA reads TGTGCCAGTAGTATAGACAGGCGTGAAGCTTTCTTT. As protein: CASSIDRREAFF.

The chain couples TRBV6-2 or TRBV6-3 to TRBJ1-3, with D unclear. V shed 6 bases and J shed 1 base, with 10 bases lying between them. Germline V gene lookup returns CDR1 MNHEY and CDR2 SVGEGT. The CDR3 loop spans 14 amino acids. Written as DNA, the CDR3 is TGTGCCAGCAGCCCAGCCTGGTCTGGAAACACCATATATTTT. Its translation: CASSPAWSGNTIYF.

Notes on this clone: The junction differs from germline at one of its ends, possibly a read error. The chain is built from TRBV27 and TRBJ1-6, with 11 bases identical to TRBD1. This CDR3 region has 15 residues. In germline, CDR1 is MNHEY, CDR2 SMNVEV (reference sequence). The CDR3 coding sequence is TGTGCCAGCAGTCCGGACAGGGGGCTGGGTTCACCCTTCCACTTT. Its translation is CASSPDRGLGSPFHF.

By proportion, this clone is medium-sized. The chain joins TRBV27 to TRBJ1-5; 10 positions match TRBD1. Germline V gene lookup returns CDR1 MNHEY and CDR2 SMNVEV (reference sequence). Germline trimming cut 8 bases from V and 5 bases from J; bases unmatched to any gene: 6. The CDR3 spans 14 residues. The CDR3 loop reads CASADRGPDQPQHF. The CDR3, as DNA: TGTGCCAGCGCCGACAGGGGGCCGGATCAGCCCCAGCATTTT.

V is TRBV7-9 and J is TRBJ1-1; no clear D gene. There are 13 residues in the CDR3. V shed 5 bases and J shed 5 bases, with 12 bases lying between them. Germline CDR1 reads SEHNR; CDR2 reads FQNEAQ (reference sequence). CDR3 in DNA: TGTGCCAGCAGCCCCTCCGGGGAAACTGAAGCTTTCTTT. It yields the protein CASSPSGETEAFF.

The chain employs TRBV6-5 and TRBJ2-7, with TRBD1 as a possible D gene (5 bases). V was cut by 5 bases and J by 1 base, with 12 bases left in between. The CDR3 has 14 residues. Germline V CDR1 and CDR2: MNHEY, SVGAGI. CDR3 protein: CASSPIRVSYEQYF. The CDR3 region has the DNA TGTGCCAGCAGTCCCATCAGGGTTTCCTACGAGCAGTACTTC.

This chain links TRBV27 with TRBJ1-4, with 8 bases identical to TRBD1. There are 14 residues in the CDR3. The junction had 5 bases not matched to a gene; V was cut back by 3 bases and J by 8 bases. Germline V gene sequence: CDR1 MNHEY, CDR2 SMNVEV (reference sequence). The CDR3 DNA reads as TGTGCCAGCAGTTTGTACAGGGGGGGCGAAAAACTGTTTTTT. Translated: CASSLYRGGEKLFF.